These 8 T cell receptor beta chains came from one sample sequenced in a study of human T cells and chemical hapten exposure. This sample's time point: pre-sensitization, week 0. Sample treatment: therapeutic diphenylcyclopropenone sensitization with weekly scalp DPC. TCRdb reanalysed the RACE reads using MiXCR and keeps one entry per CDR3 protein. The data hold about 260,000 distinct CDR3 sequences, with about 9.4% observed a single time. The sequences come from whole blood, collected in connection with sensitization to the hapten diphenylcyclopropenone (DPC). The receptors were sampled from a woman between 40 and 50 years old with alopecia areata. Some clones in this sample may be carry-over from other donors' samples.

Only a few counts were recorded for this clonotype. V and J are TRBV7-2 and TRBJ2-2, with D unresolved. V shed 5 bases and J shed 7 bases, with 14 bases lying between them. Germline CDR1 is SGHTA and CDR2 is FQGNSA. The CDR3 length is 14 residues. CDR3 sequence (DNA): TGTGCCAGCAGCGCCGCCACCGGGTACGGGGAGCTGTTTTTT. It specifies CASSAATGYGELFF.

This clonotype was seen more than once but under ten times. This sequence joins TRBV6-5 and TRBJ1-6; D not certain. Germline V CDR1 and CDR2: MNHEY, SVGAGI. V shed 2 bases and J shed 7 bases, with 15 bases lying between them. This CDR3 contains 16 residues. CDR3 protein: CASSYPPGVGNSPLHF. Here the CDR3 DNA reads TGTGCCAGCAGTTACCCTCCCGGGGTTGGCAATTCACCCCTCCACTTT.

In this sample, this clonotype turned up a few times. The chain carries TRBV15 and TRBJ1-1, with 7 bases that match TRBD1. Germline V gene data show CDR1 as LNHNV and CDR2 as YYDKDF (reference sequence). The junction had 9 bases not matched to a gene; V was cut back by 2 bases and J by 0 bases. The CDR3 sequence is 17 residues long. The CDR3 loop is CATSRTPQGQLNTEAFF. The CDR3 DNA reads as TGTGCCACCAGCAGAACCCCGCAGGGACAGCTGAACACTGAAGCTTTCTTT.

This clonotype was detected a few times. J is TRBJ2-5 and V is TRBV12-3 or TRBV12-4, with 9 bases that match TRBD1. V gave up 4 bases and J gave up 6 bases; unmatched junction bases: 6. This CDR3 is built from 14 residues. CDR3 sequence: CASSSSDRGQTQYF. CDR3 bases: TGTGCCAGCAGTTCCTCGGACAGGGGTCAGACCCAGTACTTC.

This clonotype was picked up a small number of times. The genes are TRBV29-1 and TRBJ1-5, with D tentatively TRBD1 (5 bases). The CDR3 covers 13 residues. Germline values: CDR1 SQVTM, CDR2 ANQGSEA. Trimming left V 4 bases short and J 3 bases short, with 10 bases between. The CDR3 loop reads CSVAWDLNQPQHF. The CDR3 nucleotides read TGCAGCGTTGCCTGGGACCTCAATCAGCCCCAGCATTTT.

The rearrangement joins TRBV28 to TRBJ2-1; 10 nucleotides line up with TRBD2. CDR1 is MDHEN and CDR2 is SYDVKM in the germline V gene. V lost 11 bases and J lost 0; bases outside the gene matches: 13. The CDR3 has 17 residues. The CDR3 sequence is CAGLSASGRSSYNEQFF. The CDR3 region has the DNA TGTGCCGGCCTAAGTGCTAGCGGGAGAAGCTCCTACAATGAGCAGTTCTTC.

This clonotype came up many times. The chain has TRBV5-1 and TRBJ1-3; D uncertain. CDR1 is SGHRS and CDR2 is YFSETQ in the germline V gene. The CDR3 consists of 16 residues. Trimming removed 0 bases at V and 0 bases at J, with 10 bases between. The CDR3 DNA reads as TGCGCCAGCAGCTTGGCCCCAAAGAGCTCTGGAAACACCATATATTTT. Translation gives CASSLAPKSSGNTIYF.

This clonotype has just a few counts. This rearrangement joins TRBV5-1 to TRBJ2-1; tentative D call: TRBD1 (6 bases). The CDR3 is 13 amino acids. Germline V lookup: CDR1 SGHRS, CDR2 YFSETQ. With 4 bases removed from V and 5 bases from J, the gap between germline ends came to 10 bases. CDR3 region: CASSEQGHNEQFF. The CDR3 coding sequence is TGCGCCAGCAGCGAACAGGGCCACAATGAGCAGTTCTTC.